This T cell receptor (beta chain) appears in the sequencing data of a study of T cell repertoires in cytomegalovirus infection. Study in general: Carrying CMV and the relevant HLA type showed in public TCR beta signatures. Overall study findings and caveats: Ex vivo responses were dominated by HLA-C-restricted CMV-specific TCR beta clonotypes. Cumulative frequency (of public TCR beta family members) identified carriers of CMV plus the relevant HLA.

Per germline, CDR1 SGHTA and CDR2 FQGNSA. The CDR3 is 13 residues long. V was trimmed by 2 bases and J by 5 bases, leaving 9 bases between them. MiXCR, run by TCRdb on the reads, gives a single entry per CDR3 protein. This repertoire shows under 300,000 distinct CDR3 sequences, approximately 13% found once; its top ten account for 1.5% to 2%. This clonotype was recorded at least ten times. Its target is unknown. The specimen was PBMCs. The clonotype originates from a human donor in good health (CMV status not recorded). Some clones in this sample may be carry-over from other donors' samples. This chain joins TRBV7-2 and TRBJ1-1; D gene ambiguous. This CDR3 is CASSLLPRTEAFF. CDR3 DNA sequence: TGTGCCAGCAGCTTATTGCCGCGAACTGAAGCTTTCTTT.